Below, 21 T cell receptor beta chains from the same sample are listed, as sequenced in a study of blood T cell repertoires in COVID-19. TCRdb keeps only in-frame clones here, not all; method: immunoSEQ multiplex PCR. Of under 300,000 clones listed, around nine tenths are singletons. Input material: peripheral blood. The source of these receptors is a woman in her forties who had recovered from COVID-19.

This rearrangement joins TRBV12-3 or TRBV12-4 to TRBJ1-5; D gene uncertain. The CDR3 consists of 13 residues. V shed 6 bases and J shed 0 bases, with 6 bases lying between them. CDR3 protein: CASSDTSNQPQHF. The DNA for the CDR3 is TGTGCCAGCAGCGACACTAGCAATCAGCCCCAGCATTTT.

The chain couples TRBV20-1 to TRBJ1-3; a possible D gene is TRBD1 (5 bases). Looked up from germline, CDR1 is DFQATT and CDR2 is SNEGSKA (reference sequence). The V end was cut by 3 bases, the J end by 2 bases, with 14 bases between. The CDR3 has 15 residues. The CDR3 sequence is CSASGGVLAGNTIYF. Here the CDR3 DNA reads TGCAGTGCTAGTGGGGGGGTCTTGGCTGGAAACACCATATATTTT.

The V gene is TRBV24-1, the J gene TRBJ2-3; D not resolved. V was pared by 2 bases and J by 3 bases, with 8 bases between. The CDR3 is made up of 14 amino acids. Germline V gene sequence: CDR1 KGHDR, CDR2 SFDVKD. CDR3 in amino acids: CATSDSSVTDTQYF. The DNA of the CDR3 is TGTGCCACCAGTGATTCATCGGTTACAGATACGCAGTATTTT.

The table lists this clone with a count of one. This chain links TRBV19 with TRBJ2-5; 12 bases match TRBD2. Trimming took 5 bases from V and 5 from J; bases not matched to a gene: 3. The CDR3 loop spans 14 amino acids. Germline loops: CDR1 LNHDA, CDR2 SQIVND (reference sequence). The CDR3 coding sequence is TGTGCCAGTAGTCTAGCGGGAGGGAGGGAGACCCAGTACTTC. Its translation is CASSLAGGRETQYF.

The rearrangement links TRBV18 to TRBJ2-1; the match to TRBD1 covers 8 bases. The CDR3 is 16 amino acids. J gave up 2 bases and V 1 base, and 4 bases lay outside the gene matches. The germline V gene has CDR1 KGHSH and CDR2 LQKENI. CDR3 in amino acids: CASSPLQGVTYNEQFF. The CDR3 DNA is TGTGCCAGCTCACCACTACAGGGGGTCACCTACAATGAGCAGTTCTTC. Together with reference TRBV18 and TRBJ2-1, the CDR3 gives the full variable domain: NAGVMQNPRHLVRRRGQEARLRCSPMKGHSHVYWYRQLPEEGLKFMVYLQKENIIDESGMPKERFSAEFPKEGPSILRIQQVVRGDSAAYFCASSPLQGVTYNEQFFGPGTRLTVL.

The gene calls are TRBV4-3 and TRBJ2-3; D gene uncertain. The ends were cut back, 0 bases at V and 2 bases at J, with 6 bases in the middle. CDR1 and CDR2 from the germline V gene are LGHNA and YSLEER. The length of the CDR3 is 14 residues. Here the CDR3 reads CASSQESFTDTQYF. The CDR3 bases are TGCGCCAGCAGCCAAGAAAGCTTCACAGATACGCAGTATTTT.

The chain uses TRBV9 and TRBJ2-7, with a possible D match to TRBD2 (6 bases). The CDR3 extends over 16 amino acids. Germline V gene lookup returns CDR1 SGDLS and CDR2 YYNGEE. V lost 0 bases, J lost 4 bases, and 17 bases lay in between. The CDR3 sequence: CASSVGVGGRIYEQYF. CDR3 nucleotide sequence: TGTGCCAGCAGCGTAGGGGTTGGGGGGAGAATTTACGAGCAGTACTTC.

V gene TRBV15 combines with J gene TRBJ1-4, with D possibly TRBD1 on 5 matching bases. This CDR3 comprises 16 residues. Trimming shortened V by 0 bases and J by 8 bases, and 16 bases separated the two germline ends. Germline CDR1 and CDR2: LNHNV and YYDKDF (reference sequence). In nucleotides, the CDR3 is TGTGCCACCAGCAGAGATAGTTTATCAGGGTACGAAAAACTGTTTTTT. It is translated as CATSRDSLSGYEKLFF.

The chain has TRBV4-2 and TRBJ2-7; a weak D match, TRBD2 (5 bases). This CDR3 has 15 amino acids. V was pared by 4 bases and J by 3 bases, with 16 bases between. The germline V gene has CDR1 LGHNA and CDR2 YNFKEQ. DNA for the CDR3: TGTGCCAGCAGCCCGGAGAGGGAGATTAACTACGAGCAGTACTTC. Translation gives CASSPEREINYEQYF.

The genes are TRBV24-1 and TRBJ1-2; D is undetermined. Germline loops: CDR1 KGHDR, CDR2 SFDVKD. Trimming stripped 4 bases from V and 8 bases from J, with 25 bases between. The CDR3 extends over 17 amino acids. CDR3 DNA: TGTGCCACCAGTGACCGGGGTACCTTGGGTGAGTTAAGCGGCTACACCTTC. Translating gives CATSDRGTLGELSGYTF.

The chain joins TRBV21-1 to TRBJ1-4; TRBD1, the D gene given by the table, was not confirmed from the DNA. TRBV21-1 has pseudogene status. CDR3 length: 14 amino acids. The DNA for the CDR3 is TGTGCCAGTAGTACAAGGGGCAGGAATGAAAAACTGTTTTTT. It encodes CASSTRGRNEKLFF.

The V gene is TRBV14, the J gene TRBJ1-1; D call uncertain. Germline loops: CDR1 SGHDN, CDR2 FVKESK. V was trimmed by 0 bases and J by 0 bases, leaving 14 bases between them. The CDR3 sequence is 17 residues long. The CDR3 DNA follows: TGTGCCAGCAGCCAAGACAGGATCTTAAACCTGAACACTGAAGCTTTCTTT. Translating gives CASSQDRILNLNTEAFF.

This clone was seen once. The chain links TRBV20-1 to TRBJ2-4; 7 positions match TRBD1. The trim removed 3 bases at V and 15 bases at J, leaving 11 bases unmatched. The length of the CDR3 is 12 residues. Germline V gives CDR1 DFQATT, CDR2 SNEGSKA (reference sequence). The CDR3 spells CSASSPLQGSYF. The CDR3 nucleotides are TGCAGTGCTAGTTCCCCCCTACAGGGGTCGTACTTC.

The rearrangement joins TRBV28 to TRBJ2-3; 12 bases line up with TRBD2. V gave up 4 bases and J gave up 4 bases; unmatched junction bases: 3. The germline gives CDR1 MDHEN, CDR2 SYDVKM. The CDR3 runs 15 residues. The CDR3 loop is CASSSTSGGSDTQYF. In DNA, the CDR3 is TGTGCCAGCAGTTCGACTAGCGGGGGCTCAGATACGCAGTATTTT.

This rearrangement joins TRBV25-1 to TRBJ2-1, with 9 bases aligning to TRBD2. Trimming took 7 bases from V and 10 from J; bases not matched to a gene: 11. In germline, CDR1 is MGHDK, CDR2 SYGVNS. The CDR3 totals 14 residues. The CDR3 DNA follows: TGTGCCAGCAACCCAGCGGGAGGTAATAAGGAGCAGTTCTTC. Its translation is CASNPAGGNKEQFF.

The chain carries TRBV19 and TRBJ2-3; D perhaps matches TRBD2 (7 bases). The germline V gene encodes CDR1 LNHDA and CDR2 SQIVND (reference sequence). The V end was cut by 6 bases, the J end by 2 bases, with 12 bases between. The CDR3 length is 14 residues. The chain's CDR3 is CASSRGGTTDTQYF. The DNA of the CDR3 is TGTGCCAGTAGCCGCGGGGGCACCACAGATACGCAGTATTTT.

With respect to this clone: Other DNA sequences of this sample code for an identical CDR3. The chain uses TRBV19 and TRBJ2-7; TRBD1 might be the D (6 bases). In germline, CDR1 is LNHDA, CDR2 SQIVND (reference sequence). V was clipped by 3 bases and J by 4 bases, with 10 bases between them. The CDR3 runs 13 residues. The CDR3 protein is CASSITGQYEQYF. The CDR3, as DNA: TGTGCCAGTAGTATTACGGGACAATACGAGCAGTACTTC. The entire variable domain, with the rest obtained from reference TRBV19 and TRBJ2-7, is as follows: DGGITQSPKYLFRKEGQNVTLSCEQNLNHDAMYWYRQDPGQGLRLIYYSQIVNDFQKGDIAEGYSVSREKKESFPLTVTSAQKNPTAFYLCASSITGQYEQYFGPGTRLTVT.

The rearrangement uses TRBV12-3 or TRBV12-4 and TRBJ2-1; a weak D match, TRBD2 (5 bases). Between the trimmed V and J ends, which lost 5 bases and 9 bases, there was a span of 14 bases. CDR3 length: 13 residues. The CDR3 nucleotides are TGTGCCAGCAGTCGTTTATTAGCGTTTGAGCAGTTCTTC. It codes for CASSRLLAFEQFF.

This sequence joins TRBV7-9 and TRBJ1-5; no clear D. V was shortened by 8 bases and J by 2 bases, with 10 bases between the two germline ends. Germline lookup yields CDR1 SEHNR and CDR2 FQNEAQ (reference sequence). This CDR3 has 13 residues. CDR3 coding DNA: TGTGCCAGCGGGCTCGGGGGCAATCAGCCCCAGCATTTT. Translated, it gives CASGLGGNQPQHF.

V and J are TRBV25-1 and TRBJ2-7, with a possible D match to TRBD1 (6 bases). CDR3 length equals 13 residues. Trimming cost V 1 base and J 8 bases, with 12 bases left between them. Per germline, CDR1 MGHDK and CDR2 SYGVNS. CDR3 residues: CASSESGRGKQYF. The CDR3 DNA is TGTGCCAGCAGTGAATCAGGCAGGGGTAAGCAGTACTTC.

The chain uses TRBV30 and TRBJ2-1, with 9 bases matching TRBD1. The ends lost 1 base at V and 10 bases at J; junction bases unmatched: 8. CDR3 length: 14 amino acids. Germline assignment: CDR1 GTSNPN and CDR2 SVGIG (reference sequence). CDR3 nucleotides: TGTGCCTGGAGTGGAGACAGGGGGGCGAGGGAGCAGTTCTTC. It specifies CAWSGDRGAREQFF. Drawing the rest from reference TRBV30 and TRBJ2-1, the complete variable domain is SQTIHQWPATLVQPVGSPLSLECTVEGTSNPNLYWYRQAAGRGLQLLFYSVGIGQISSEVPQNLSASRPQDRQFILSSKKLLLSDSGFYLCAWSGDRGAREQFFGPGTRLTVL.